This note documents a single TCR beta chain sequence. This clonotype turned up a few times. What antigen it recognizes has not been identified. Nothing much larger sits one base from this clone, and base qualities are not available. The CDR3 runs 15 residues from the cysteine to the phenylalanine. The retained sequence is limited to the CDR3, 45 bases, with the frame set at the first base. Taken from the germline V gene (reference sequence), the CDR1 and CDR2 loops are LNHNV and YYDKDF. The trim is 1 base for V and 4 bases for J, with a gap of 13 bases between the germline ends. The receptor library was made with 5' RACE. Sequencing was performed on an Illumina HiSeq 2500. The second PCR ran for about 7 to 11 cycles and used a J-beta primer mix along with a sample-barcoded 5' primer. Each TCR beta cDNA molecule received a unique molecular identifier from a template-switch 5' adaptor carrying 12 random nucleotides. At least 3 million CDR3-containing paired-end reads were obtained from each sample. First-strand cDNA was synthesized from all RNA with the Mint cDNA synthesis kit, primed by a TRBC-specific oligonucleotide. Following uracil-DNA glycosylase treatment, a first 18-cycle PCR with universal primers M1SS and BC2_uni_R was performed on all cDNA. Regarding the original processing steps: Each sample was normalized by randomly selecting 1 million high-quality reads, each carrying a distinct molecular identifier. Instead of being binned into consensus sequences, reads that shared molecular identifiers were thrown out. MiTCR, set to a Q25 quality threshold and the strictest error-elimination algorithm, was used for CDR3 identification, clonotype clustering and error correction. A nonparametric unseen species model with Euler transformation was used to estimate lower-bound total TCR beta diversity. TCRdb reran the public reads through fastp at Q25 and MiXCR, keeping productive beta chains. Rows matching on CDR3 protein sequence are summarized as one entry with the most common DNA and genes. TCRdb assigned the V and J calls; the authors' analysis was not used. Within this sample are 650,000 to 1,000,000 distinct CDR3 sequences, with around 36% of them counted one time only. The ten largest clones add up to 13% of the sample.

This sample was included in a study of blood T cells in healthy people across ages (dated by TCRdb to the mid-2010s). Regarding the study in general: In model experiments, template switching captured roughly one uniquely barcoded TCR beta cDNA molecule for every two T cells. The study measured age-related changes in TCR beta repertoire diversity using deep sequencing normalized with unique cDNA molecular identifiers. For two donors (one aged 18 to 30 and one aged 80 or older), the study analyzed two additional independent replicas of 1 million unique cDNA reads from the same blood draw. Donors were grouped into four age groups: young (average approximately 15 years), middle-aged (approximately 41), aged (62) and long-lived (around 80). To avoid experimental bias, donors of different ages were distributed randomly across sequencing lanes. The study at large found these results: The CMV infection status of donors was not known, potentially confounding age-related changes in expanded clonotypes. Compared with the aged group, the long-lived group had more naive CD4+ T cells, fewer expanded clones and increased TCR diversity, suggesting age selection. Total diversity estimates from one million sequenced T cells were considered lower bounds and underestimates. Because profiling used bulk unsorted PBMCs, naive and antigen-experienced compartments could not be compared conclusively. As age increased, observed TCR beta diversity per million T cells dropped in a roughly linear way, and a significant reduction was already evident by age about 40. A strong correlation was found between observed TCR beta diversity and the percentage of naive T cells measured by flow cytometry.

Donors were a few dozen systemically healthy Caucasian individuals from Russia aged about 6 to 100 years. Each donor gave about 9.7 milliliters of peripheral blood, drawn into EDTA-treated Vacutainer tubes. Ficoll-Paque density-gradient centrifugation was used to isolate PBMCs, with at least 7 million obtained per sample. Trizol reagent was used to extract total RNA from the PBMCs, yielding at least 6 micrograms per sample. The percentages of naive CD45RAhigh/CD27high T cells were determined by flow cytometry on a PBMC aliquot from every donor. The V and J genes are TRBV15 and TRBJ1-2, with TRBD1 as a weak D call on 5 bases. Sequenced material: blood. This clonotype originated in a man younger than 35 in good health. This receptor has the CDR3 CATSRVGEETYGYTF. The sequenced DNA is TGTGCCACCAGCAGAGTGGGGGAAGAAACCTATGGCTACACCTTC.